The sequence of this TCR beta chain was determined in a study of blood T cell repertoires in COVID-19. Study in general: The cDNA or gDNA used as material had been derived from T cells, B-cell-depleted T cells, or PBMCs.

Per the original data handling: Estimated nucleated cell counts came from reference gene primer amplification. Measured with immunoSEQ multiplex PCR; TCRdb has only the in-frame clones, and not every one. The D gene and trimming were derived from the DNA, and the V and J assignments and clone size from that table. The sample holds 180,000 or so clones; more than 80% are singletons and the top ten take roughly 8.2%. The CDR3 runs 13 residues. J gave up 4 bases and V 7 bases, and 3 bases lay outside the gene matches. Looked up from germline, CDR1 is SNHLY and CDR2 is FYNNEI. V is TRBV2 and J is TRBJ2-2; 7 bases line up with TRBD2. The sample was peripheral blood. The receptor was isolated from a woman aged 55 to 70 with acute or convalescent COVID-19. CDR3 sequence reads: CASKAGFTGELFF. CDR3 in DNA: TGTGCCAGCAAAGCGGGGTTCACCGGGGAGCTGTTTTTT. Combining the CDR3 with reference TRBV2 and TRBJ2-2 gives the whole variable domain EPEVTQTPSHQVTQMGQEVILRCVPISNHLYFYWYRQILGQKVEFLVSFYNNEISEKSEIFDDQFSVERPDGSNFTLKIRSTKLEDSAMYFCASKAGFTGELFFGEGSRLTVL.